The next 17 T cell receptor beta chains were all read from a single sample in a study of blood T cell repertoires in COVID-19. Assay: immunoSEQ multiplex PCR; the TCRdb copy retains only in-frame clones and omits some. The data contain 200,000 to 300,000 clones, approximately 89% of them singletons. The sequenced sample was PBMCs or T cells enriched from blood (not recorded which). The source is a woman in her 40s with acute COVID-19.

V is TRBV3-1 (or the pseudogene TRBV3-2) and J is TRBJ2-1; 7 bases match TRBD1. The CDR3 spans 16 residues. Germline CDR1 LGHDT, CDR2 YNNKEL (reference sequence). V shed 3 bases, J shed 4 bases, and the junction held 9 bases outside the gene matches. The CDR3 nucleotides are TGTGCCAGCAGCCATTCCGCAGGGGGTAGGTACAATGAGCAGTTCTTC. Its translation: CASSHSAGGRYNEQFF.

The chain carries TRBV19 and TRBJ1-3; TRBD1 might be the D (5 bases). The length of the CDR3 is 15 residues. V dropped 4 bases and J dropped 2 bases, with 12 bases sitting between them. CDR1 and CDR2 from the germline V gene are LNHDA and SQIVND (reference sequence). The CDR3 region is CASSKGDGTGNTIYF. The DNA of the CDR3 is TGTGCCAGTAGTAAAGGGGATGGCACTGGAAACACCATATATTTT.

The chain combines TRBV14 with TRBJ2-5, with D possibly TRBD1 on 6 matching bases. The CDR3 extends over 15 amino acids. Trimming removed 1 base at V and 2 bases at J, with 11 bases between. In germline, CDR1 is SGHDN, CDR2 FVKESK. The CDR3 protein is CASSQGSGTQETQYF. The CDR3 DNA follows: TGTGCCAGCAGCCAAGGTTCAGGGACACAAGAGACCCAGTACTTC.

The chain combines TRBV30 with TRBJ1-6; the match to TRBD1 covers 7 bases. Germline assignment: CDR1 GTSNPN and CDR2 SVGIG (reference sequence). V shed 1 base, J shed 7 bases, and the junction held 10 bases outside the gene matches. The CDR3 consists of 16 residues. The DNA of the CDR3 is TGTGCCTGGAGTGGACGGGACAGCCCCTTGAATTCACCCCTCCACTTT. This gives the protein CAWSGRDSPLNSPLHF. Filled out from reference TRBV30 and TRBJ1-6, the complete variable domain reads SQTIHQWPATLVQPVGSPLSLECTVEGTSNPNLYWYRQAAGRGLQLLFYSVGIGQISSEVPQNLSASRPQDRQFILSSKKLLLSDSGFYLCAWSGRDSPLNSPLHFGNGTRLTVT.

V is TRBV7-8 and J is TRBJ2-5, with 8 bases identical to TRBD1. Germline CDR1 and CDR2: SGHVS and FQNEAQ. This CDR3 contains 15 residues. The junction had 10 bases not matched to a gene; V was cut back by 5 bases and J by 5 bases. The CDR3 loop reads CASSPGTGELETQYF. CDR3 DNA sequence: TGTGCCAGCAGCCCAGGGACAGGAGAATTGGAGACCCAGTACTTC.

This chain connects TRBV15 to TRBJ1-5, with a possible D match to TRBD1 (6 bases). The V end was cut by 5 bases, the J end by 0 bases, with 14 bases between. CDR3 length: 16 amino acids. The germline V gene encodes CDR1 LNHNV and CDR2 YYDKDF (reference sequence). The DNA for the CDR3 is TGTGCCACCAGCTCCTCAAGGGGGTATAGCAATCAGCCCCAGCATTTT. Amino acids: CATSSSRGYSNQPQHF.

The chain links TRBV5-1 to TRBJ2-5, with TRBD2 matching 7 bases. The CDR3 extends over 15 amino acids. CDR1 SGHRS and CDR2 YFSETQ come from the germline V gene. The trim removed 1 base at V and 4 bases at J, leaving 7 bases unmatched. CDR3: CASSLSAGVGETQYF. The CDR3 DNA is TGCGCCAGCAGCTTGTCCGCGGGGGTGGGAGAGACCCAGTACTTC. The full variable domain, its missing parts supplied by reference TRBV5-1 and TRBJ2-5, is KAGVTQTPRYLIKTRGQQVTLSCSPISGHRSVSWYQQTPGQGLQFLFEYFSETQRNKGNFPGRFSGRQFSNSRSEMNVSTLELGDSALYLCASSLSAGVGETQYFGPGTRLLVL.

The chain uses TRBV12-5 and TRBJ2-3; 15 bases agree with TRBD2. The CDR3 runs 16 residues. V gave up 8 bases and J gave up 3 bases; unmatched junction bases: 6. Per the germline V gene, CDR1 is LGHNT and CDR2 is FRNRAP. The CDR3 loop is CASLKGTSGRTDTQYF. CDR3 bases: TGTGCTAGTCTTAAAGGGACTAGCGGGAGGACAGATACGCAGTATTTT.

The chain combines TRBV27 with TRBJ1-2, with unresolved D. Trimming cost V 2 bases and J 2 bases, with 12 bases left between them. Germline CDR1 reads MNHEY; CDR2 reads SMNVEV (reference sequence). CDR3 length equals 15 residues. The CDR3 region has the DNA TGTGCCAGCAGTTTAAATTCTCGAGCAAACTATGGCTACACCTTC. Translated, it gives CASSLNSRANYGYTF.

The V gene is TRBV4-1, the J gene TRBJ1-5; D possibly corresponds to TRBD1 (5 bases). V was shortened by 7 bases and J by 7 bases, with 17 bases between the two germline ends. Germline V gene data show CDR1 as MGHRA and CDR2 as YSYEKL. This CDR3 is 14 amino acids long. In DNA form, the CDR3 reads TGCGCCAGCAACAATCGACAGCGGGGACAGCCCCAGCATTTT. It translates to CASNNRQRGQPQHF.

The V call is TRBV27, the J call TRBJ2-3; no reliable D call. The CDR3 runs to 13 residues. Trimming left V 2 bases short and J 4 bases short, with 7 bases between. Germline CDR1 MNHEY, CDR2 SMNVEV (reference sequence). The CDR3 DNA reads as TGTGCCAGCAGTTTAATTCCGGCAGATACGCAGTATTTT. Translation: CASSLIPADTQYF.

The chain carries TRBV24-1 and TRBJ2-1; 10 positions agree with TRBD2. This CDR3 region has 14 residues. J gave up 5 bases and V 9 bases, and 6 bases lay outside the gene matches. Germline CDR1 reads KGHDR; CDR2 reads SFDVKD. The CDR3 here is CATGGLAAHNEQFF. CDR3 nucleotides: TGTGCCACCGGAGGACTAGCGGCACACAATGAGCAGTTCTTC.

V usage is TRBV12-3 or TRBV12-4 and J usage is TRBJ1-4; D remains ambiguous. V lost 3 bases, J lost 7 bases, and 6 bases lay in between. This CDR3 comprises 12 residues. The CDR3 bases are TGTGCCAGCAGTTTGCCCGGTGAAAAACTGTTTTTT. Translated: CASSLPGEKLFF.

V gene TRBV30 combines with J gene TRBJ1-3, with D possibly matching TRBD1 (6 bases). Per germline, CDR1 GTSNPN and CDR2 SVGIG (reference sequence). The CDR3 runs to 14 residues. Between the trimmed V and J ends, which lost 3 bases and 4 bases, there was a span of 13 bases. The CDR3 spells CAWRVPGAGNTIYF. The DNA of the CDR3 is TGTGCCTGGAGGGTCCCAGGGGCAGGAAACACCATATATTTT.

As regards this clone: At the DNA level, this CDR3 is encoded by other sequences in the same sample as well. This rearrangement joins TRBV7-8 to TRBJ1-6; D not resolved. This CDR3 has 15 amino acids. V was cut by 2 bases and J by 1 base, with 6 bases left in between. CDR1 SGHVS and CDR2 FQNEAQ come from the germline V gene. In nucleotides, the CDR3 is TGTGCCAGCAGCTTACGAGGATCCTATAATTCACCCCTCCACTTT. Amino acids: CASSLRGSYNSPLHF.

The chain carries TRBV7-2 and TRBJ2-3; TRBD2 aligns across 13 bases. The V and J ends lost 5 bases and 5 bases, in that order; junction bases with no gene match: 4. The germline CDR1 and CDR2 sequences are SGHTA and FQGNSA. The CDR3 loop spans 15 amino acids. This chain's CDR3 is CASSRRLAGGDTQYF. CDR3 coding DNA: TGTGCCAGCAGCAGACGACTAGCGGGGGGAGATACGCAGTATTTT.

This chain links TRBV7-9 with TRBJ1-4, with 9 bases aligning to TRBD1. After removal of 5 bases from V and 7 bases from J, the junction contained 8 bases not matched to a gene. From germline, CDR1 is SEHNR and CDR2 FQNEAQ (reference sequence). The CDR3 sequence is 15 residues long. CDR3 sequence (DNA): TGTGCCAGCAGCAACTCCGGGACAGGGTTTGAAAAACTGTTTTTT. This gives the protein CASSNSGTGFEKLFF.